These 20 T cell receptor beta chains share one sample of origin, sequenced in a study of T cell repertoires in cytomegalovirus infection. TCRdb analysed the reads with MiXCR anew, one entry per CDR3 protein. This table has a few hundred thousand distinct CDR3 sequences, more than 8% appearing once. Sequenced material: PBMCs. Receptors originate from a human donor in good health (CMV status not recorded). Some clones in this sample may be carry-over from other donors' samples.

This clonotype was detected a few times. The CDR3 loop reads CASSLGHHYGYTF. In nucleotides, the CDR3 is TGTGCCAGCAGCCTCGGACACCACTATGGCTACACCTTC. The genes are TRBV5-6 and TRBJ1-2; possible D gene TRBD1, 5 bases. CDR3 length: 13 amino acids. V gave up 4 bases and J gave up 3 bases, with 10 bases separating them. Germline V gene sequence: CDR1 SGHDT, CDR2 YYEEEE.

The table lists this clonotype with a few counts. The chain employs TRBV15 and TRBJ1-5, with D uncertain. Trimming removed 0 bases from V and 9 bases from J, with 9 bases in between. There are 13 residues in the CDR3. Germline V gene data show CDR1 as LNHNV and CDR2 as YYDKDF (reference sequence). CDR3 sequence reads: CATSREDGGPQHF. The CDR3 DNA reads TGTGCCACCAGCAGAGAGGACGGTGGGCCCCAGCATTTT.

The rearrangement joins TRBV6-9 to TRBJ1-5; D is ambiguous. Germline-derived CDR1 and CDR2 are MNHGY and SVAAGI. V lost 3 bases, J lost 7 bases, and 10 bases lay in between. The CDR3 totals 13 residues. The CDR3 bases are TGTGCCAGCAGTTACTATGGTAAGCAGCCCCAGCATTTT. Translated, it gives CASSYYGKQPQHF.

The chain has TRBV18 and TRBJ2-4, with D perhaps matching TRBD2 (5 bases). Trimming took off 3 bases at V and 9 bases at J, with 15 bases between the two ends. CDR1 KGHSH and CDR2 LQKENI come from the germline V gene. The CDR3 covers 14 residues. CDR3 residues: CASSPVEGPSIQYF. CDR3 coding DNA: TGTGCCAGCTCACCGGTTGAGGGCCCCTCCATTCAGTACTTC.

CDR3 nucleotide sequence: TGCAGCGTTCGGGGAGGTGGCGGCACAGATACGCAGTATTTT. It is translated as CSVRGGGGTDTQYF. V gene TRBV29-1 combines with J gene TRBJ2-3; D perhaps matches TRBD2 (6 bases). V lost 5 bases and J 1 base, leaving 13 bases between the germline ends. The length of the CDR3 is 14 residues. Germline loops: CDR1 SQVTM, CDR2 ANQGSEA.

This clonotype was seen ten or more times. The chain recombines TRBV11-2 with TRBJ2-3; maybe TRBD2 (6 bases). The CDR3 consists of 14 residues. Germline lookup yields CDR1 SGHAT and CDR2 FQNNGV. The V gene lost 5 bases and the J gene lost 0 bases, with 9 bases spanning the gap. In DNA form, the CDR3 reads TGTGCCAGCAGCCGGGACTTCAGCACAGATACGCAGTATTTT. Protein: CASSRDFSTDTQYF.

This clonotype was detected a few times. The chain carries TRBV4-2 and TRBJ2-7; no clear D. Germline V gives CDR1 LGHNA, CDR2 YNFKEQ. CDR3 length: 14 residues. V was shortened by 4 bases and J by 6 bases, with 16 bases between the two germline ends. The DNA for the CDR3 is TGTGCCAGCAGCCTCGAACAGAGTACGGTCGAGCAGTACTTC. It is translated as CASSLEQSTVEQYF.

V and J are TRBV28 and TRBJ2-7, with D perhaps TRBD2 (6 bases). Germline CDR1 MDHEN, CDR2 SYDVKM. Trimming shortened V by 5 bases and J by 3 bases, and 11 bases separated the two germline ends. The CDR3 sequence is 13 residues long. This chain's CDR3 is CASSRGNIYEQYF. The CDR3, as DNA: TGTGCCAGCAGTCGGGGGAATATCTACGAGCAGTACTTC. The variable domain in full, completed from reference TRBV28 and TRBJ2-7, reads DVKVTQSSRYLVKRTGEKVFLECVQDMDHENMFWYRQDPGLGLRLIYFSYDVKMKEKGDIPEGYSVSREKKERFSLILESASTNQTSMYLCASSRGNIYEQYFGPGTRLTVT.

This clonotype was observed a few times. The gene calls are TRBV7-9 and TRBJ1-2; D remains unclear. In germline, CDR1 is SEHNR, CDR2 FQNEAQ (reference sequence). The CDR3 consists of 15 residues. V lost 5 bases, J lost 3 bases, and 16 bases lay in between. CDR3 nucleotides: TGTGCCAGCAGCACTGAAGGGTTCGGGTACTATGGCTACACCTTC. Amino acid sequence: CASSTEGFGYYGYTF.

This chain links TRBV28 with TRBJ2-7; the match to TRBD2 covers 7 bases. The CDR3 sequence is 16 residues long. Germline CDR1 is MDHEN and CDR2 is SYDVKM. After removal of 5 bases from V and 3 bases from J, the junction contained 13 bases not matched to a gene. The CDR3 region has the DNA TGTGCCAGCAGTCTCCAGATAGGGACTACCTACTACGAGCAGTACTTC. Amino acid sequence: CASSLQIGTTYYEQYF.

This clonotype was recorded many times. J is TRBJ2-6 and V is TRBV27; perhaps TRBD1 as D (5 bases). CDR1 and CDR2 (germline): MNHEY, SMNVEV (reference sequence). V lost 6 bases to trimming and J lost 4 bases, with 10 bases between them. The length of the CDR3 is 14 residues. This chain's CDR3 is CASRPRTGANVLTF. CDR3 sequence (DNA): TGTGCCAGCAGACCCAGGACAGGGGCCAACGTCCTGACTTTC.

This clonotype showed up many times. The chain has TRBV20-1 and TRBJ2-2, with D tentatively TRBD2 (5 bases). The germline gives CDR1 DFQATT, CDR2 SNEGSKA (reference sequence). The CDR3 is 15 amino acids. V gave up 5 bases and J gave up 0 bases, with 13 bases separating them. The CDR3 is CSAPNGKANTGELFF. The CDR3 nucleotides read TGCAGTGCTCCGAACGGGAAGGCGAACACCGGGGAGCTGTTTTTT.

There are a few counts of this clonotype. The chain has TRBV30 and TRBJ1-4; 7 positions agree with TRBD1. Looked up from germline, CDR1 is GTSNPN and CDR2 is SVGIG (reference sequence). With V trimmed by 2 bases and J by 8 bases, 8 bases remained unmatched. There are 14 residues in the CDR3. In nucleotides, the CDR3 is TGTGCCTGGAGTACACTGACACAGGGGGAAAAACTGTTTTTT. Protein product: CAWSTLTQGEKLFF.

CDR3 residues: CASSAWGRENTIYF. The CDR3 DNA sequence: TGTGCCAGCAGTGCTTGGGGGCGGGAAAACACCATATATTTT. The chain links TRBV28 to TRBJ1-3; D is possibly TRBD1 (6 bases). The CDR3 consists of 14 residues. CDR1 and CDR2 (germline): MDHEN, SYDVKM. Trimming pared 5 bases from V and 6 bases from J, leaving 14 bases between.

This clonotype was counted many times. CDR3 bases: TGTGCCAGCAGCTCCAGCGGGAGTGGGCACAATGAGCAGTTCTTC. Translating gives CASSSSGSGHNEQFF. The rearrangement joins TRBV7-2 to TRBJ2-1; TRBD2 aligns across 8 bases. The CDR3 runs 15 residues. The V segment lost 4 bases and the J segment 5 bases; nucleotides outside the gene matches: 7. Germline lookup yields CDR1 SGHTA and CDR2 FQGNSA.

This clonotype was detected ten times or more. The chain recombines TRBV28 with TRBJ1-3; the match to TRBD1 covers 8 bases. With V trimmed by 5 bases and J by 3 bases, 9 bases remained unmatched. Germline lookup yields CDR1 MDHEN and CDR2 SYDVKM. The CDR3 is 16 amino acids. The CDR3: CASSPGQGSYGNTIYF. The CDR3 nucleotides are TGTGCCAGCAGTCCCGGACAGGGCAGTTATGGAAACACCATATATTTT.

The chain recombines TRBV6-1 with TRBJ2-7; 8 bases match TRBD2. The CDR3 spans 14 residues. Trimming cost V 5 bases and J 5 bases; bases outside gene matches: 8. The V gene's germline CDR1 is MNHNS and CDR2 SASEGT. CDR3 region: CASSLLAGLNEQYF. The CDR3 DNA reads TGTGCCAGCAGTCTCTTAGCGGGATTAAACGAGCAGTACTTC.

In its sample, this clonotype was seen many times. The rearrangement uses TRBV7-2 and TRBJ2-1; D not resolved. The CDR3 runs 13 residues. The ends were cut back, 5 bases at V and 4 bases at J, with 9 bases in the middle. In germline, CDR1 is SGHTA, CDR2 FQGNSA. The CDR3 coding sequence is TGTGCCAGCAGCCCCCTGGGATACAATGAGCAGTTCTTC. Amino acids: CASSPLGYNEQFF. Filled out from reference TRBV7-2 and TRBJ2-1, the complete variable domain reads GAGVSQSPSNKVTEKGKDVELRCDPISGHTALYWYRQSLGQGLEFLIYFQGNSAPDKSGLPSDRFSAERTGGSVSTLTIQRTQQEDSAVYLCASSPLGYNEQFFGPGTRLTVL.

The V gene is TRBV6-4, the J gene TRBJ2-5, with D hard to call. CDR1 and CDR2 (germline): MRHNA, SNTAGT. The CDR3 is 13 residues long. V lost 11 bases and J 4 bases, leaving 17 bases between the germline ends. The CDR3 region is CAADSEKGETQYF. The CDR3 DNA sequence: TGTGCCGCAGACTCGGAGAAGGGAGAGACCCAGTACTTC.

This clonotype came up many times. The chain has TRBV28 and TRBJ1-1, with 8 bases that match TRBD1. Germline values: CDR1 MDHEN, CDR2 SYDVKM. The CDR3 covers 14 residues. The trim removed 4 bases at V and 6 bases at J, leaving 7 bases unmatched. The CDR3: CASSSIVTGAEAFF. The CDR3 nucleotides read TGTGCCAGCAGTTCGATCGTGACAGGGGCTGAAGCTTTCTTT.